This T cell receptor (beta chain) was sequenced during a study of neurological immune-mediated disorders. Whole-study findings and limits: The expanded clones of different subjects shared no CDR3 amino acid sequences (suggesting private repertoires in all groups).

V lost 2 bases to trimming and J lost 3 bases, with 12 bases between them. Germline CDR1 is DFQATT and CDR2 is SNEGSKA (reference sequence). The CDR3 contains 14 residues. TCRdb itself ran the 5' RACE reads through MiXCR, one entry per CDR3 protein. The sample gives about 70,000 distinct CDR3 sequences, about 3% of which show up once; 4% to 6.5% is in the top ten. In its sample, this clonotype was seen many times. As yet, its antigen is unknown. Specimen: PBMCs. This TCR derives from a woman in her 50s with multiple sclerosis. The rearrangement uses TRBV20-1 and TRBJ2-3; perhaps TRBD2 as D (5 bases). CDR3 loop: CSARQTDSTDTQYF. The CDR3 nucleotides read TGCAGTGCTAGACAGACGGACTCAACAGATACGCAGTATTTT.